The rows below give T cell receptor beta chains drawn from one sample of a study of read filtering for tumor transcriptome and immune sequencing. TCRdb fed the reads into MiXCR, producing one record per CDR3 protein. The top ten clones hold about 25% of a sample with 8,900 or so distinct CDR3 sequences, 16% of them seen once. The sequenced material came from a population of CD138-negative cells sorted from bone marrow. The receptors were sampled from a donor over 35 with multiple myeloma. The CDR3 runs from the conserved cysteine through the conserved F or W. The D gene is left open where the match is weak. Where a row states a size, it is once, few, many or the class of an expanded clone; other rows omit it.

J gene,clone size,D gene,V gene,CDR3 protein,CDR3 DNA
TRBJ2-1,medium-sized,-,TRBV28,CASSLSGSNNEQFF,TGTGCCAGCAGTTTATCCGGTTCTAACAATGAGCAGTTCTTC
TRBJ1-5,many,-,TRBV20-1,CSARDGRRSNQPQHF,TGCAGTGCTAGAGATGGGCGGCGGAGCAATCAGCCCCAGCATTTT
TRBJ2-5,many,-,TRBV11-2,CASSLDGGTQYF,TGTGCCAGCAGCTTAGATGGGGGGACCCAGTACTTC
TRBJ2-1,large,-,TRBV12-5,CASVRYNEQFF,TGTGCTAGTGTAAGGTACAATGAGCAGTTCTTC
TRBJ2-1,medium-sized,-,TRBV4-2,CASSQEGGPSGFGQFF,TGTGCCAGCAGCCAAGAGGGGGGACCCTCCGGGTTCGGGCAGTTCTTC
TRBJ1-4,medium-sized,TRBD1,TRBV12-3/TRBV12-4,CASSSAGTGGEKLFF,TGTGCCAGCAGCTCCGCCGGGACAGGCGGTGAAAAACTGTTTTTT
TRBJ2-7,medium-sized,TRBD2,TRBV20-1,CSARGKRGSYEQYF,TGCAGTGCTAGAGGAAAGCGGGGGTCCTACGAGCAGTACTTC
TRBJ2-7,many,-,TRBV11-2,CASSADRGSEQYF,TGTGCCAGCAGCGCGGACCGGGGGTCCGAGCAGTACTTC
TRBJ1-6,many,TRBD1,TRBV6-5,CASSSAGDRANSPLHF,TGTGCCAGCAGTTCAGCCGGGGACAGGGCGAATTCACCCCTCCACTTT
TRBJ2-1,-,-,TRBV6-5,CASSYSGAEELSF,TGTGCCAGCAGTTATAGTGGGGCCGAGGAGTTGTCCTTC